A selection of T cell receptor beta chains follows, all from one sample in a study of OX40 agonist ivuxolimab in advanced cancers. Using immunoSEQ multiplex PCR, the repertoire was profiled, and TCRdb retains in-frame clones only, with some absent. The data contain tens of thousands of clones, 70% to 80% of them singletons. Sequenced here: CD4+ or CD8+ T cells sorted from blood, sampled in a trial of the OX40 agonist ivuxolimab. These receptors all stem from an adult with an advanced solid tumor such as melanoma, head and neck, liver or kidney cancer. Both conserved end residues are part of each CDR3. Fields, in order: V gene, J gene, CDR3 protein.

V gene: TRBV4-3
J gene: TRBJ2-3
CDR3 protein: CASSQGPSDTQYF

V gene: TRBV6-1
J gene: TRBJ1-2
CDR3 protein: CASSEWDRGWRTLGYTF

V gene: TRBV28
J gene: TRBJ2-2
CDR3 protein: CASSLYGDTGELFF

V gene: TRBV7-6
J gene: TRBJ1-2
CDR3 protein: CASSNRLTGEYGYTF

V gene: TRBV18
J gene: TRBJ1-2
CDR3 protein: CASSPPGPKRVYGYTF

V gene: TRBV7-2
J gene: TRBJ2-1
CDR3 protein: CASSVTGGHNEQFF

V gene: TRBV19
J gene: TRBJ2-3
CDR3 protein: CASSQPGLATRDTQYF

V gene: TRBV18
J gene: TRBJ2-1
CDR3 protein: CASSPFGESSYNEQFF

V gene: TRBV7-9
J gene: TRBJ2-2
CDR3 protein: CASSLILAGTGELFF

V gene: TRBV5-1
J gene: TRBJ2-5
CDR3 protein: CASSLTSFGETQYF

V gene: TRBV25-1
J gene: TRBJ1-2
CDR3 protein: CASSENSQGAAGYTF

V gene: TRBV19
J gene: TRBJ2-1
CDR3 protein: CASGYSGSGGYNEQFF

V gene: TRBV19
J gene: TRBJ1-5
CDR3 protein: CASMAGYSNQPQHF

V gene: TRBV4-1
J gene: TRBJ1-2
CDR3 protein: CASSQENYGYTF

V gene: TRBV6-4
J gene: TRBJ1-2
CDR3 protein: CASSDSRQGANYGYTF

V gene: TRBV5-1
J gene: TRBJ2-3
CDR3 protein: CASSWGTSAKATDTQYF

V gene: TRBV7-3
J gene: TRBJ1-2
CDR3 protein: CASRPPTGGGYGYTF

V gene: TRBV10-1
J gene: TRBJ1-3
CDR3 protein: CASSADLAGNTIYF

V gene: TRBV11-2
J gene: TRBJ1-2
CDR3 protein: CASSPQGHTNYGYTF

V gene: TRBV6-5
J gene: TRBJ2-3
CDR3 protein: CASSWGGTDTQYF

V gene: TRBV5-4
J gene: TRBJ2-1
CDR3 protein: CASSLQEGYNEQFF

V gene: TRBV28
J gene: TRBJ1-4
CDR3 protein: CASSLAGVGEKLFF

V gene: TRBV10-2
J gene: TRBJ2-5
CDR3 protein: CASSESRALVQETQYF

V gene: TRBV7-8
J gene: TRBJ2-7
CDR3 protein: CASSLRQGLYEQYF

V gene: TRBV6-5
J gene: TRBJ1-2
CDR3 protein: CASSQQGVRNYGYTF

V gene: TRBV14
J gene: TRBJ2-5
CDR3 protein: CASSLRGSVGQETQYF

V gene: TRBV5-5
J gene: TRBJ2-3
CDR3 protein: CASSSGIGALTDTQYF

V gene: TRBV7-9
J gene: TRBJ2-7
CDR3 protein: CASSHAQGPYEQYF

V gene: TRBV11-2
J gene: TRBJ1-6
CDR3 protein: CASSLPGNSPLHF

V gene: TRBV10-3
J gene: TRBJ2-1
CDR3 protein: CAIRIATGEGEQFF

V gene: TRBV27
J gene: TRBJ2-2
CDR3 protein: CASSSPLRTGELFF

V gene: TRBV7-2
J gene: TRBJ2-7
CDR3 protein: CASSPEGLADPYEQYF

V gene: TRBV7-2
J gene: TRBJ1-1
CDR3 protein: CASSFRATEAFF

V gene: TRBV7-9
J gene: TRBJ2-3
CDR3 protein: CASSFFSTDTQYF

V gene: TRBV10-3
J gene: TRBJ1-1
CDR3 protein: CAISAKGKDTEAFF

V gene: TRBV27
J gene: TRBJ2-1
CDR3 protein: CASSLRGFRGHEQFF

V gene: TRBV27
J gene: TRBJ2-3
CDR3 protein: CASSFGTYTDTQYF

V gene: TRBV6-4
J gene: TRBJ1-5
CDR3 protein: CASSEEDNQPQHF

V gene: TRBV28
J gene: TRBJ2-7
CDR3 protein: CASSSRSRTGVGEQYF

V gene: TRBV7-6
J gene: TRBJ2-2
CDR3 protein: CASSLETESGELFF

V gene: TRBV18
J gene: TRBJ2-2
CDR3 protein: CASSPLRSGQTNTGELFF

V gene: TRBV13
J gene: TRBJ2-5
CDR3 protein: CASSAQGAAQQTQYF

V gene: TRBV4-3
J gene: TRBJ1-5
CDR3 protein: CASSQVPSGPQHF

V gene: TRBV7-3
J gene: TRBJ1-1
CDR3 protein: CASSDQQNTEAFF

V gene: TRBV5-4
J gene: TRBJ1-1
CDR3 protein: CASSAAYQGLNTEAFF

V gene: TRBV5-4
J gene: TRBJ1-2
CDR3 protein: CASSLLHGLPSYGYTF

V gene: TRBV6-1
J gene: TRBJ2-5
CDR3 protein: CASSEARTSTGTQYF

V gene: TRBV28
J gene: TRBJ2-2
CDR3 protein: CASSLPPGLNTGELFF

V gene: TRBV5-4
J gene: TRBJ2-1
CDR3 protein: CASSRSISTGTGEDEQFF